A selection of T cell receptor beta chains follows, all from one sample in a study of T cell clonotyping in hematopoietic cell transplantation. The repertoire was sequenced with immunoSEQ multiplex PCR; TCRdb's copy has only in-frame clones and lacks some. The repertoire holds some 9,900 clones, with over 70% as singletons. The source was PBMCs, collected 30 days after allogeneic stem cell transplant. These receptors originate from a female patient aged 40 to 50 who had an allogeneic stem cell transplant from a related donor, so T cells may come from the graft donor. Some clones in this sample may be carry-over from other donors' samples. CDR3s leave out the opening cysteine and the closing phenylalanine or tryptophan. The D gene is left open where the match is weak. The listing skips clone size in some rows; elsewhere it reads once, few, many or a size class.

V | size | D | length | CDR3
TRBV5-1 | . | TRBD1 | 12 | ASSLATGGYEQY
TRBV4-1 | . | TRBD2 | 14 | ASSQTGTSGSDTQY
TRBV25-1 | . | . | 14 | ASTRTVRRRGYEQY
TRBV5-1 | once | . | 13 | ASSLGEGFTQPQH
TRBV9 | . | TRBD2 | 15 | ASSSLAGEVATGELF
TRBV6-1 | . | . | 12 | ASGGQWGNQPQH
TRBV19 | . | . | 11 | ASKRPGDQPQH
TRBV18 | few | . | 12 | ASSPQGRGQPQH
TRBV15 | . | . | 12 | ATSRDLSHYEQF
TRBV7-2 | . | TRBD2 | 14 | ASSSWGTSGTYEQY
TRBV6-6 | . | TRBD2 | 13 | ASSSPGLVSYEQY
TRBV6-5 | . | . | 12 | ASRPPDRVYGYT
TRBV5-4 | . | . | 12 | ASSLPSGQETQY
TRBV5-4 | few | . | 12 | ASSRRQGASEQY
TRBV11-1 | . | TRBD1 | 15 | ASSSGQGAKTNEKLF
TRBV9 | . | TRBD1 | 14 | ASSVQDRFPGNTIY
TRBV6-4 | . | TRBD2 | 13 | ASSDGTSGYNEQF
TRBV4-2 | . | TRBD2 | 14 | ASSHIAGGPSNEQF
TRBV6-5 | few | . | 11 | ASTLVYSYEQY
TRBV2 | . | . | 7 | ASSLTQY
TRBV4-3 | . | TRBD2 | 12 | ASSQSSGRETQY
TRBV11-2 | . | . | 12 | ASTLGLGPDTQY
TRBV4-3 | . | . | 15 | ASSQVRATQADYGYT
TRBV30 | . | TRBD2 | 15 | AWAPLRFSGSGYEQY
TRBV19 | medium-sized | TRBD1 | 12 | ASSVDRGQETQY
TRBV6-6 | . | . | 11 | ASSGGPVYEQY
TRBV9 | . | . | 12 | ASSVWWVADTIY
TRBV6-1 | . | . | 12 | ASIPGQRTDTQY
TRBV29-1 | . | . | 11 | SAPSDFGSEQY
TRBV7-3 | . | TRBD2 | 12 | ASRSSGSQNEQF
TRBV7-2 | once | TRBD1 | 13 | ASSYPGTANYGYT
TRBV9 | . | . | 13 | ASSPRDQRHEKLF
TRBV5-4 | . | . | 12 | ASSWGAGSDTQY